This T cell receptor (beta chain) appears in the sequencing data of a study of control samples from healthy donors and cancer patients. TCRdb's copy holds only in-frame clones and misses some; the assay was immunoSEQ multiplex PCR. The sample holds over 100,000 clones, 90% seen once. CDR1 is SGDLS, CDR2 YYNGEE, per germline. The V and J ends lost 0 bases and 2 bases respectively, with 14 bases between them. The CDR3 length is 16 residues. The V and J genes are TRBV9 and TRBJ2-5, with D possibly called TRBD1 or TRBD2 (5 bases each). Sequencing was carried out using blood. The TCR sequence derives from a human donor in good health. The donor label of this sample is uncertain. CDR3 DNA sequence: TGTGCCAGCAGCGTAGGGGGGTTTACGAAACAAGAGACCCAGTACTTC. It codes for CASSVGGFTKQETQYF.